Presented here are 30 T cell receptor beta chains from one specimen sequenced in a study of shared clonotypes between healthy human individuals. Measured with immunoSEQ multiplex PCR; TCRdb has only the in-frame clones, and not every one. Of 2 million to 2.5 million clones in the sample, 85% to 95% are singletons; the top ten hold approximately 0.4%. Sequencing input: naive CD4+ T cells from PBMCs. Sample subset: CD45RA+ positively selected. These receptors came from a young man in good health. Some clones in this sample may be carry-over from other donors' samples.

The chain employs TRBV7-2 and TRBJ2-3, with D uncertain. Germline V lookup: CDR1 SGHTA, CDR2 FQGNSA. This CDR3 comprises 16 residues. V was pared by 4 bases and J by 4 bases, with 18 bases between. CDR3 DNA sequence: TGTGCCAGCAGCTCCCGTGCAATGGCGGCCCCAGATACGCAGTATTTT. It is translated as CASSSRAMAAPDTQYF.

The gene calls are TRBV10-3 and TRBJ1-2; possibly TRBD1 for D (6 bases). The CDR3 extends over 14 amino acids. Germline CDR1 reads ENHRY; CDR2 reads SYGVKD. The germline V and J ends were trimmed by 6 bases and 3 bases, with 14 bases remaining between them. CDR3 loop: CAISARGQHYGYTF. The CDR3 DNA reads as TGTGCCATCAGCGCCCGCGGACAGCACTATGGCTACACCTTC.

The rearrangement links TRBV10-3 to TRBJ1-5; TRBD1 might be the D (6 bases). The CDR3 has 14 amino acids. The V gene lost 1 base and the J gene lost 6 bases, with 10 bases spanning the gap. Per germline, CDR1 ENHRY and CDR2 SYGVKD. CDR3 region: CAISEYRVSQPQHF. The CDR3 DNA follows: TGTGCCATCAGTGAGTACAGGGTTAGTCAGCCCCAGCATTTT.

This sequence joins TRBV4-2 and TRBJ1-3; D ambiguous. Germline CDR1 and CDR2: LGHNA and YNFKEQ. V lost 4 bases to trimming and J lost 0 bases, with 13 bases between them. The CDR3 contains 16 residues. The CDR3 region is CASSRPAGSSGNTIYF. CDR3 DNA sequence: TGTGCCAGCAGCCGGCCAGCGGGGAGCTCTGGAAACACCATATATTTT.

Concerning this clone: The same CDR3 is also encoded by other DNA sequences in this sample. V gene TRBV2 combines with J gene TRBJ2-2, with 8 bases identical to TRBD1. CDR3 size: 14 residues. Germline V gene lookup returns CDR1 SNHLY and CDR2 FYNNEI. Trimming took 7 bases from V and 1 from J; bases not matched to a gene: 2. CDR3 sequence reads: CASKGTGNTGELFF. CDR3 DNA sequence: TGTGCCAGCAAGGGGACAGGGAACACCGGGGAGCTGTTTTTT.

The chain joins TRBV7-2 to TRBJ2-4; D ambiguous. V shed 5 bases and J shed 8 bases, with 7 bases lying between them. Germline assignment: CDR1 SGHTA and CDR2 FQGNSA. There are 11 residues in the CDR3. Here the CDR3 DNA reads TGTGCCAGCAGCCGTGTTGACATTCAGTACTTC. Its protein product is CASSRVDIQYF.

This chain uses TRBV23-1 with TRBJ1-5; the match to TRBD1 covers 9 bases. TRBV23-1 qualifies as an ORF whose function is uncertain. The junction had 5 bases not matched to a gene; V was cut back by 10 bases and J by 4 bases. The length of the CDR3 is 13 residues. The DNA for the CDR3 is TGCGCCATCTCCGGGACAGGGAATCAGCCCCAGCATTTT. Protein product: CAISGTGNQPQHF.

The chain has TRBV7-3 and TRBJ1-2; 10 bases are shared with TRBD1. This CDR3 region has 15 residues. With 2 bases clipped from V and 7 bases from J, the junction kept 7 bases outside the gene matches. Germline V lookup: CDR1 SGHTA, CDR2 FQGTGA. In DNA form, the CDR3 reads TGTGCCAGCAGCTTAGCCCCGGGACAGGGGTCTGGCTACACCTTC. This gives the protein CASSLAPGQGSGYTF.

This chain joins TRBV5-1 and TRBJ2-4, with D unresolved. V gave up 6 bases and J gave up 3 bases, with 13 bases separating them. CDR3 length: 14 residues. The germline V gene has CDR1 SGHRS and CDR2 YFSETQ. CDR3 protein: CASKPDGNKNIQYF. The CDR3 DNA is TGCGCCAGCAAGCCAGACGGCAACAAAAACATTCAGTACTTC.

The chain links TRBV20-1 to TRBJ2-3; D is uncertain. This CDR3 is 10 amino acids long. V lost 3 bases, J lost 7 bases, and 5 bases lay in between. Per the germline V gene, CDR1 is DFQATT and CDR2 is SNEGSKA (reference sequence). CDR3 amino acids: CSAREYTQYF. Written as DNA, the CDR3 is TGCAGTGCTAGGGAGTATACGCAGTATTTT.

The genes are TRBV27 and TRBJ2-5; possible D gene TRBD2, 5 bases. This CDR3 contains 15 residues. Germline CDR1 reads MNHEY; CDR2 reads SMNVEV (reference sequence). Trimming pared 6 bases from V and 9 bases from J, leaving 23 bases between. CDR3 in DNA: TGTGCCAGCAGCCCCGGCGGGTCCCCTTTAGTGGCCCAGTACTTC. Encoded protein: CASSPGGSPLVAQYF.

Here the CDR3 DNA reads TGCGCCAGCAGCCCCTTTGGAGGTAGCACTCCCAAAAGGGGCTCTGAGACCCAGTACTTC. This sequence encodes CASSPFGGSTPKRGSETQYF. The chain employs TRBV5-1 and TRBJ2-5; TRBD1 or TRBD2 may be the D gene (5 bases each). The CDR3 consists of 20 residues. V lost 4 bases to trimming and J lost 5 bases, with 33 bases between them. Germline V gene lookup returns CDR1 SGHRS and CDR2 YFSETQ.

This chain uses TRBV19 with TRBJ2-7, with 10 bases identical to TRBD1. CDR3 length equals 14 residues. The V gene's germline CDR1 is LNHDA and CDR2 SQIVND (reference sequence). With 5 bases clipped from V and 3 bases from J, the junction kept 4 bases outside the gene matches. This CDR3 is CASSRTGGNYEQYF. CDR3 DNA sequence: TGTGCCAGTAGTCGGACAGGGGGGAACTACGAGCAGTACTTC.

J is TRBJ1-1 and V is TRBV9; perhaps TRBD1 as D (5 bases). CDR3 length: 16 residues. The germline gives CDR1 SGDLS, CDR2 YYNGEE. V dropped 2 bases and J dropped 1 base, with 15 bases sitting between them. In nucleotides, the CDR3 is TGTGCCAGCAGCGTCTCCGACAGACCGAGGAACACTGAAGCTTTCTTT. It codes for CASSVSDRPRNTEAFF.

This clone was counted once. The chain has TRBV29-1 and TRBJ2-5; D may be TRBD2 (5 bases). CDR3 size: 12 residues. Germline CDR1 SQVTM, CDR2 ANQGSEA. V shed 5 bases and J shed 5 bases, with 12 bases lying between them. The CDR3 loop is CSVRGPTETQYF. Written as DNA, the CDR3 is TGCAGCGTTCGAGGGCCGACGGAGACCCAGTACTTC. Combining the CDR3 with reference TRBV29-1 and TRBJ2-5 gives the whole variable domain SAVISQKPSRDICQRGTSLTIQCQVDSQVTMMFWYRQQPGQSLTLIATANQGSEATYESGFVIDKFPISRPNLTFSTLTVSNMSPEDSSIYLCSVRGPTETQYFGPGTRLLVL.

The chain recombines TRBV5-4 with TRBJ2-7; 11 nucleotides line up with TRBD1. The CDR3 has 14 amino acids. Trimming cost V 5 bases and J 3 bases; bases outside gene matches: 4. CDR1 SGHNT and CDR2 YYREEE come from the germline V gene (reference sequence). CDR3 bases: TGTGCCAGCAGGGGGACAGGGGGACTCTACGAGCAGTACTTC. It is translated as CASRGTGGLYEQYF.

This rearrangement joins TRBV6-5 to TRBJ2-7; 12 bases align to TRBD1. The CDR3 length is 16 residues. J was trimmed by 5 bases and V by 2 bases; bases with no gene match: 7. CDR1 and CDR2 (germline): MNHEY, SVGAGI. CDR3 in amino acids: CASSYQPGQGANEQYF. CDR3 bases: TGTGCCAGCAGTTACCAGCCGGGACAGGGGGCGAACGAGCAGTACTTC.

This clone was seen a single time. CDR3 in amino acids: CASSKQGKWYEQYF. In nucleotides, the CDR3 is TGTGCCAGTAGTAAGCAGGGAAAATGGTACGAGCAGTACTTC. The chain employs TRBV19 and TRBJ2-7; a weak D match, TRBD1 (5 bases). V lost 4 bases and J lost 4, with 14 bases in between. Germline V gene sequence: CDR1 LNHDA, CDR2 SQIVND (reference sequence). The CDR3 runs 14 residues.

The V and J genes are TRBV4-1 and TRBJ2-3; D not certain. Germline-derived CDR1 and CDR2 are MGHRA and YSYEKL. The length of the CDR3 is 16 residues. With 1 base removed from V and 0 bases from J, the gap between germline ends came to 11 bases. The CDR3 sequence is CASSQVIWLSTDTQYF. CDR3 DNA sequence: TGCGCCAGCAGCCAAGTAATATGGCTTAGCACAGATACGCAGTATTTT.

This chain connects TRBV2 to TRBJ1-2, with 9 bases fitting TRBD1. The CDR3 is made up of 17 amino acids. From germline, CDR1 is SNHLY and CDR2 FYNNEI. The V gene end was trimmed by 5 bases and the J gene end by 5 bases; junction bases not matched to a gene: 15. In DNA form, the CDR3 reads TGTGCCAGCAGTTCTGGGGTAGGGGGACAGGGTCCATATGGCTACACCTTC. Translation: CASSSGVGGQGPYGYTF.

The chain joins TRBV7-6 to TRBJ1-2, with 7 bases matching TRBD1. The V and J ends lost 1 base and 2 bases, in that order; junction bases with no gene match: 4. The germline V gene has CDR1 SGHVS and CDR2 FNYEAQ. CDR3 size: 15 residues. In nucleotides, the CDR3 is TGTGCCAGCAGCTTAGGGGCAGGGGGAAACTATGGCTACACCTTC. This translates into CASSLGAGGNYGYTF.

The chain has TRBV9 and TRBJ1-1, with a tentative D call TRBD1 (5 bases). The V gene lost 0 bases and the J gene lost 6 bases, with 9 bases spanning the gap. CDR3 length: 13 amino acids. Per germline, CDR1 SGDLS and CDR2 YYNGEE. The CDR3 loop reads CASSVDGGAEAFF. As DNA, the CDR3 is TGTGCCAGCAGCGTAGATGGGGGGGCTGAAGCTTTCTTT.

The J gene is TRBJ2-7, the V gene TRBV27; 9 bases align to TRBD1. V trimming: 11 bases; J trimming: 2 bases; junction bases outside the gene matches: 4. The CDR3 extends over 12 amino acids. The germline V gene encodes CDR1 MNHEY and CDR2 SMNVEV (reference sequence). CDR3 region: CACGDRAYEQYF. The CDR3 nucleotides are TGTGCCTGTGGGGACAGGGCCTACGAGCAGTACTTC.

This clone has a handful of counts. V is TRBV27 and J is TRBJ1-1; D is undetermined. The V and J ends lost 7 bases and 3 bases respectively, with 15 bases between them. CDR1 is MNHEY, CDR2 SMNVEV, per germline (reference sequence). There are 14 residues in the CDR3. CDR3 sequence reads: CASTDGNTDTEAFF. The DNA for the CDR3 is TGTGCCAGCACCGACGGCAACACGGACACTGAAGCTTTCTTT.

The V and J genes are TRBV7-9 and TRBJ2-1, with 9 bases lining up with TRBD1. Germline V gene sequence: CDR1 SEHNR, CDR2 FQNEAQ (reference sequence). The V gene end was trimmed by 3 bases and the J gene end by 8 bases; junction bases not matched to a gene: 8. The CDR3 runs to 15 residues. The CDR3 bases are TGTGCCAGCAGCTTCAACAGGGGGCTTGGACATGAGCAGTTCTTC. It is translated as CASSFNRGLGHEQFF.

Note on this clone: Other DNA sequences in the sample encode the same CDR3. The rearrangement uses TRBV30 and TRBJ2-1; 9 nucleotides match TRBD2. This CDR3 comprises 14 residues. Unmatched junction bases numbered 5, after V lost 1 base and J lost 7 bases. In germline, CDR1 is GTSNPN, CDR2 SVGIG (reference sequence). In DNA, the CDR3 is TGTGCCTGGAGTGGTGGTAGCGGGAGAAATGAGCAGTTCTTC. This encodes CAWSGGSGRNEQFF.

Note on this clone: Within the sample, other DNA sequences also encode this same CDR3. The chain combines TRBV5-1 with TRBJ1-1; D may be TRBD1 (5 bases). Trimming pared 0 bases from V and 2 bases from J, leaving 11 bases between. CDR3 length equals 15 residues. Germline CDR1 SGHRS, CDR2 YFSETQ. CDR3 region: CASSLGGTANTEAFF. DNA for the CDR3: TGCGCCAGCAGCTTGGGCGGGACGGCAAACACTGAAGCTTTCTTT.

This clone appeared a single time. The J gene is TRBJ2-3, the V gene TRBV10-3; TRBD1 or TRBD2 may be the D gene (5 bases each). Germline CDR1 and CDR2: ENHRY and SYGVKD. The CDR3 runs 15 residues. The V end lost 2 bases, the J end lost 0 bases, and 9 bases lay between the germline ends. As DNA, the CDR3 is TGTGCCATCAGTGAGCGAGGGGTCAGCACAGATACGCAGTATTTT. Translation: CAISERGVSTDTQYF.

The V gene is TRBV18, the J gene TRBJ1-5, with D possibly being TRBD1 (5 bases). The CDR3 runs to 14 residues. The V end was cut by 2 bases, the J end by 5 bases, with 10 bases between. Germline-derived CDR1 and CDR2 are KGHSH and LQKENI. The CDR3 DNA sequence: TGTGCCAGCTCACCATTCCAGGGCGATCAGCCCCAGCATTTT. Translation gives CASSPFQGDQPQHF.

The chain recombines TRBV9 with TRBJ1-2, with D perhaps matching TRBD1 (6 bases). With 4 bases removed from V and 11 bases from J, the gap between germline ends came to 18 bases. This CDR3 has 13 amino acids. Germline CDR1 SGDLS, CDR2 YYNGEE. The CDR3 protein is CASSPEPTGYYTF. The CDR3 region has the DNA TGTGCCAGCAGCCCGGAACCGACAGGATATTACACCTTC. Supplemented by reference TRBV9 and TRBJ1-2, the full variable domain reads DSGVTQTPKHLITATGQRVTLRCSPRSGDLSVYWYQQSLDQGLQFLIQYYNGEERAKGNILERFSAQQFPDLHSELNLSSLELGDSALYFCASSPEPTGYYTFGSGTRLTVV.